The sequence of this TCR beta chain was determined in a study of blood T cell repertoires in COVID-19. The wider study: Sites in the United States, Italy and Spain provided acute and convalescent COVID-19 samples.

V was pared by 4 bases and J by 10 bases, with 7 bases of the junction left unmatched. CDR1 SGHTA and CDR2 FQGNSA come from the germline V gene. This CDR3 region has 15 residues. Study processing details: Reference gene primers were amplified, and this amplification served to estimate nucleated cell counts. The table came from immunoSEQ multiplex PCR; TCRdb's copy has only in-frame clones and leaves some out. That table supplies the V and J calls and clone size; D and trimming were determined from the DNA. The data hold over 150,000 clones, with 80% to 90% observed a single time. The specimen sequenced was peripheral blood. The origin of this receptor is a woman aged 18-35 years who had recovered from COVID-19. The gene calls are TRBV7-2 and TRBJ1-6, with TRBD1 matching 10 bases. CDR3 residues: CASSSRTGGLSPLHF. CDR3 bases: TGTGCCAGCAGCTCAAGGACAGGGGGTCTATCACCCCTCCACTTT.